The 31 T cell receptor beta chains given below trace back to one sample, sequenced in a study of shared clonotypes between healthy human individuals. Sequenced by immunoSEQ multiplex PCR; TCRdb stores in-frame clones only, minus some. In the table there are millions of clones, 85% to 95% of which are singletons. The sample taken for sequencing was naive CD4+ T cells from PBMCs. Described subset: CD45RA+ positively selected. The origin of the receptors is a man between 18 and 29 years old in good health. Some clones in this sample may be carry-over from other donors' samples.

This chain connects TRBV2 to TRBJ1-5; TRBD1 aligns across 7 bases. V lost 7 bases and J lost 2; bases outside the gene matches: 5. CDR1 and CDR2 (germline): SNHLY, FYNNEI. This CDR3 is 14 amino acids long. CDR3 sequence: CASNEGAGNQPQHF. DNA of the CDR3: TGTGCCAGCAACGAGGGGGCCGGCAATCAGCCCCAGCATTTT.

This sequence joins TRBV7-9 and TRBJ1-1; D perhaps matches TRBD1 (5 bases). The CDR3 runs 14 residues. The germline V and J ends were trimmed by 4 bases and 0 bases, with 9 bases remaining between them. Looked up from germline, CDR1 is SEHNR and CDR2 is FQNEAQ (reference sequence). CDR3 amino acids: CASSSDTMNTEAFF. CDR3 coding DNA: TGTGCCAGCAGCTCGGACACAATGAACACTGAAGCTTTCTTT.

The genes are TRBV2 and TRBJ2-1; 9 bases agree with TRBD2. Losses at the gene ends were 6 bases for V and 7 bases for J; bases not matched to a gene: 7. Germline CDR1 is SNHLY and CDR2 is FYNNEI. The CDR3 loop spans 14 amino acids. The chain's CDR3 is CASRATSGFNEQFF. The CDR3 DNA reads TGTGCCAGCAGGGCGACTAGCGGATTTAATGAGCAGTTCTTC.

The chain recombines TRBV29-1 with TRBJ1-4, with D possibly TRBD1 on 5 matching bases. CDR3 length equals 13 residues. Germline loops: CDR1 SQVTM, CDR2 ANQGSEA. Trimming stripped 5 bases from V and 7 bases from J, with 14 bases between. The CDR3 nucleotides are TGCAGCGTTTCGACGCGGCAGGGTGAAAAACTGTTTTTT. The encoded protein is CSVSTRQGEKLFF.

V and J are TRBV7-2 and TRBJ2-3; possible D gene TRBD2, 5 bases. This CDR3 region has 13 residues. V was clipped by 5 bases and J by 11 bases, with 17 bases between them. Germline V gives CDR1 SGHTA, CDR2 FQGNSA. In nucleotides, the CDR3 is TGTGCCAGCAGCCCGCGGATCCGGGGTGAGCAGTATTTT. It yields the protein CASSPRIRGEQYF.

The chain is built from TRBV27 and TRBJ2-2; D perhaps matches TRBD2 (5 bases). Germline CDR1 and CDR2: MNHEY and SMNVEV (reference sequence). The CDR3 is 16 amino acids. V gave up 5 bases and J gave up 6 bases, with 19 bases separating them. This CDR3 reads CASSRLPLGVAGELFF. CDR3 in DNA: TGTGCCAGCAGTAGGCTCCCGCTCGGGGTGGCCGGGGAGCTGTTTTTT.

The V and J genes are TRBV7-3 and TRBJ2-1; 7 bases line up with TRBD2. Germline CDR1 is SGHTA and CDR2 is FQGTGA. V lost 2 bases and J lost 5; bases outside the gene matches: 6. The CDR3 spans 15 residues. CDR3 protein: CASSLAASGDNEQFF. For the CDR3, the DNA is TGTGCCAGCAGCTTAGCGGCTAGCGGAGACAATGAGCAGTTCTTC.

The V call is TRBV2, the J call TRBJ1-5; D ambiguous. The CDR3 length is 15 residues. CDR1 is SNHLY, CDR2 FYNNEI, per germline. Trimming removed 3 bases from V and 0 bases from J, with 9 bases in between. DNA for the CDR3: TGTGCCAGCAGTGAGTCGAGGCCTAGCAATCAGCCCCAGCATTTT. Its translation: CASSESRPSNQPQHF.

The genes are TRBV7-9 and TRBJ2-3, with TRBD1 matching 8 bases. V trimming: 7 bases; J trimming: 1 base; junction bases outside the gene matches: 7. CDR3 size: 15 residues. Per the germline V gene, CDR1 is SEHNR and CDR2 is FQNEAQ (reference sequence). DNA for the CDR3: TGTGCCAGCACCCGATCAGGGGGCGGCACAGATACGCAGTATTTT. Protein: CASTRSGGGTDTQYF.

The chain links TRBV7-2 to TRBJ1-2; D uncertain. Trimming shortened V by 0 bases and J by 0 bases, and 2 bases separated the two germline ends. The CDR3 loop spans 13 amino acids. From germline, CDR1 is SGHTA and CDR2 FQGNSA. CDR3 sequence reads: CASSLAANYGYTF. In nucleotides, the CDR3 is TGTGCCAGCAGCTTAGCAGCTAACTATGGCTACACCTTC.

V usage is TRBV5-4 and J usage is TRBJ2-6; D possibly corresponds to TRBD2 (5 bases). The V and J ends lost 4 bases and 0 bases respectively, with 14 bases between them. CDR3 length: 17 amino acids. Germline V gene data show CDR1 as SGHNT and CDR2 as YYREEE (reference sequence). CDR3 nucleotides: TGTGCCAGCAGCCCCGAGGAAGGGAGCTCTGGGGCCAACGTCCTGACTTTC. This codes for CASSPEEGSSGANVLTF.

The chain couples TRBV4-2 to TRBJ1-1; 11 positions match TRBD1. Germline loops: CDR1 LGHNA, CDR2 YNFKEQ. The J segment lost 5 bases and the V segment lost 10 bases, leaving 15 bases of the junction unmatched. The CDR3 extends over 16 amino acids. CDR3: CATTPGTGGTGTEAFF. The CDR3, as DNA: TGTGCCACCACACCCGGGACAGGGGGTACGGGGACTGAAGCTTTCTTT.

The V and J genes are TRBV10-3 and TRBJ1-4; 8 nucleotides agree with TRBD1. V shed 5 bases and J 7 bases; nucleotides not matched to a gene: 6. The CDR3 is 14 amino acids. In germline, CDR1 is ENHRY, CDR2 SYGVKD. In DNA form, the CDR3 reads TGTGCCATCAGTCGGGGCAGGGGGCCTGAAAAACTGTTTTTT. Its protein is CAISRGRGPEKLFF.

The chain links TRBV29-1 to TRBJ2-1, with TRBD1 identical over 7 bases. Germline CDR1 SQVTM, CDR2 ANQGSEA. The CDR3 runs to 14 residues. The V and J ends lost 3 bases and 4 bases, in that order; junction bases with no gene match: 6. CDR3 in amino acids: CSVDGTGEYNEQFF. The CDR3 region has the DNA TGCAGCGTTGATGGTACAGGGGAGTACAATGAGCAGTTCTTC.

The chain recombines TRBV5-1 with TRBJ1-4; D is perhaps TRBD1 (5 bases). Per the germline V gene, CDR1 is SGHRS and CDR2 is YFSETQ. V dropped 5 bases and J dropped 7 bases, with 15 bases sitting between them. CDR3 length equals 14 residues. The CDR3 DNA follows: TGCGCCAGCAGACAGGAATCGGGAAGTGAAAAACTGTTTTTT. Amino acid sequence: CASRQESGSEKLFF.

As to this clone: This specimen includes other DNA sequences encoding the same CDR3. The J gene is TRBJ2-3, the V gene TRBV5-1, with D hard to call. The V and J ends lost 1 base and 6 bases respectively, with 6 bases between them. CDR1 is SGHRS, CDR2 YFSETQ, per germline. CDR3 length equals 12 residues. The DNA of the CDR3 is TGCGCCAGCAGCTTGCCGGGTGATACGCAGTATTTT. Protein product: CASSLPGDTQYF.

Concerning this clone itself: The junction departs from germline at one end; a sequencing error may be responsible. V gene TRBV6-1 combines with J gene TRBJ2-7; 8 bases fit TRBD2. Germline CDR1 reads MNHNS; CDR2 reads SASEGT. The length of the CDR3 is 12 residues. CDR3 protein: CASSGQSSSGPF. CDR3 nucleotide sequence: TGTGCCAGCAGTGGCCAAAGCTCTAGCGGGCCTTTC.

On this clone: This sample includes further DNA sequences coding for the same CDR3. This chain uses TRBV11-3 with TRBJ2-3, with 7 bases aligning to TRBD1. This CDR3 is 14 amino acids long. V shed 3 bases, J shed 3 bases, and the junction held 3 bases outside the gene matches. Germline-derived CDR1 and CDR2 are SGHNT and YENEEA. The CDR3: CASSFRDSTDTQYF. The DNA for the CDR3 is TGTGCCAGCAGCTTCCGGGACAGTACAGATACGCAGTATTTT.

The chain employs TRBV10-3 and TRBJ1-4; possible D gene TRBD1, 5 bases. CDR1 and CDR2 from the germline V gene are ENHRY and SYGVKD. CDR3 length equals 14 residues. Trimming shortened V by 8 bases and J by 7 bases, and 17 bases separated the two germline ends. In nucleotides, the CDR3 is TGTGCCATCTCGCCCGGGGGGGTTTCTGAAAAACTGTTTTTT. Protein product: CAISPGGVSEKLFF.

CDR3 sequence: CASSATGSNEKLFF. CDR3 DNA sequence: TGCGCCAGCAGCGCGACAGGGTCTAATGAAAAACTGTTTTTT. The chain uses TRBV5-1 and TRBJ1-4, with TRBD1 matching over 7 bases. Unmatched junction bases numbered 3, after V lost 4 bases and J lost 3 bases. CDR1 and CDR2 from the germline V gene are SGHRS and YFSETQ. The CDR3 loop spans 14 amino acids.

This clone has a handful of counts. The rearrangement uses TRBV10-1 and TRBJ1-1; D is perhaps TRBD1 (6 bases). This CDR3 contains 15 residues. CDR1 is WNHNN, CDR2 SYGVQD, per germline (reference sequence). V lost 0 bases and J 10 bases, leaving 18 bases between the germline ends. The CDR3: CASSESNQQGFGAFF. The CDR3 nucleotides are TGCGCCAGCAGTGAGTCCAATCAACAGGGATTTGGAGCTTTCTTT.

The chain is built from TRBV28 and TRBJ2-1; TRBD2 is a possible D gene (5 bases). Trimming left V 8 bases short and J 5 bases short, with 10 bases between. The CDR3 covers 12 residues. Germline-derived CDR1 and CDR2 are MDHEN and SYDVKM. CDR3 region: CASALANNEQFF. The DNA for the CDR3 is TGTGCCAGCGCCCTAGCAAACAATGAGCAGTTCTTC.

The chain is built from TRBV5-1 and TRBJ2-3, with D possibly matching TRBD2 (6 bases). Trimming pared 0 bases from V and 4 bases from J, leaving 15 bases between. CDR3 size: 16 residues. Germline V CDR1 and CDR2: SGHRS, YFSETQ. CDR3 region: CASSLGRDPFPDTQYF. In DNA, the CDR3 is TGCGCCAGCAGCTTGGGGAGGGATCCGTTCCCAGATACGCAGTATTTT.

The chain carries TRBV21-1 and TRBJ2-1; the table's D call of TRBD1 was not tested on the DNA. TRBV21-1 is a pseudogene segment. The CDR3 totals 13 residues. This chain's CDR3 is CASTGQDPNEQFF. The DNA of the CDR3 is TGTGCCAGCACGGGACAGGACCCCAATGAGCAGTTCTTC.

This rearrangement joins TRBV28 to TRBJ2-2, with TRBD1 matching over 7 bases. Trimming cost V 6 bases and J 6 bases; bases outside gene matches: 10. Germline loops: CDR1 MDHEN, CDR2 SYDVKM. The CDR3 extends over 15 amino acids. This chain's CDR3 is CASSLVPGQSGELFF. The DNA for the CDR3 is TGTGCCAGCAGCCTAGTCCCGGGACAGTCCGGGGAGCTGTTTTTT.

V usage is TRBV29-1 and J usage is TRBJ2-1; TRBD2 matches at 7 bases. Germline CDR1 and CDR2: SQVTM and ANQGSEA. The CDR3 totals 17 residues. J gave up 2 bases and V 0 bases, and 10 bases lay outside the gene matches. CDR3 amino acids: CSVEDVGGENTYNEQFF. The CDR3 nucleotides read TGCAGCGTTGAAGATGTGGGAGGGGAAAACACCTACAATGAGCAGTTCTTC.

As to this clone: The sample carries other DNA sequences with the same CDR3. The gene calls are TRBV11-2 and TRBJ1-1; D is ambiguous. This CDR3 has 13 residues. V was cut by 5 bases and J by 0 bases, with 7 bases left in between. In germline, CDR1 is SGHAT, CDR2 FQNNGV. The CDR3 region has the DNA TGTGCCAGCAGCGCGAACATGAACACTGAAGCTTTCTTT. The encoded protein is CASSANMNTEAFF.

The gene calls are TRBV10-1 and TRBJ1-5; D gene unclear. The CDR3 extends over 15 amino acids. Trimming took 0 bases from V and 1 from J, leaving 7 bases between them. Looked up from germline, CDR1 is WNHNN and CDR2 is SYGVQD (reference sequence). This CDR3 reads CASSESTGSNQPQHF. Written as DNA, the CDR3 is TGCGCCAGCAGTGAGTCAACCGGGAGCAATCAGCCCCAGCATTTT.

Details on this clone: Other DNA variants within this sample encode the same CDR3. DNA for the CDR3: TGTGCCAGCAGCGGGGACTCCTACAATGAGCAGTTCTTC. This encodes CASSGDSYNEQFF. V usage is TRBV7-9 and J usage is TRBJ2-1; D is undetermined. Germline V gene data show CDR1 as SEHNR and CDR2 as FQNEAQ (reference sequence). Trimming stripped 5 bases from V and 0 bases from J, with 5 bases between. CDR3 size: 13 residues.

This chain uses TRBV11-2 with TRBJ2-3; 9 positions match TRBD2. V gave up 5 bases and J gave up 4 bases; unmatched junction bases: 7. CDR1 is SGHAT and CDR2 is FQNNGV in the germline V gene. The CDR3 is made up of 15 amino acids. The CDR3 DNA follows: TGTGCCAGCAGCCCCGGACTAGCGTTTGCAGATACGCAGTATTTT. Translated, it gives CASSPGLAFADTQYF.

This rearrangement joins TRBV6-5 to TRBJ2-5; 7 bases are a match to TRBD1. CDR1 and CDR2 (germline): MNHEY, SVGAGI. V lost 2 bases, J lost 3 bases, and 9 bases stayed unmatched. CDR3 length equals 16 residues. The CDR3, as DNA: TGTGCCAGCAGTTACCTTTCTGGGACAGCTAAAGAGACCCAGTACTTC. It encodes CASSYLSGTAKETQYF.